This TCR beta chain stems from a study of siplizumab effects on memory and regulatory T cells. V was shortened by 6 bases and J by 2 bases, with 10 bases between the two germline ends. CDR1 and CDR2 from the germline V gene are SNHLY and FYNNEI. The CDR3 has 13 amino acids. A note on this clone: Its target is not known.

Produced via immunoSEQ multiplex PCR; TCRdb's table is partial and in-frame only. The sample has tens of thousands of clones; roughly 88% are singletons. Study results and limitations: Naive T cells looked more diverse than memory cells and looked like major alloresponse contributors. Tregs that proliferated in siplizumab cultures did not have their suppressive function confirmed. A minor fraction of alloreactive clones, and no more, mapped to unstimulated subsets.

The chain uses TRBV2 and TRBJ1-1, with D unclear. Material for sequencing was Tregs sorted from blood. The TCR sequence derives from a human donor in good health. The CDR3 DNA follows: TGTGCCAGCAGCAGTGACGGTAACACTGAAGCTTTCTTT. This codes for CASSSDGNTEAFF. Drawing the rest from reference TRBV2 and TRBJ1-1, the complete variable domain is EPEVTQTPSHQVTQMGQEVILRCVPISNHLYFYWYRQILGQKVEFLVSFYNNEISEKSEIFDDQFSVERPDGSNFTLKIRSTKLEDSAMYFCASSSDGNTEAFFGQGTRLTVV.